What follows describes a single TCR beta chain. Some clones are missing from TCRdb's copy, which holds only in-frame ones; the method was immunoSEQ multiplex PCR. The table records about 2.1 million clones, 85% to 95% of them present only once. These data come from a study of shared clonotypes between healthy human individuals. Turning to the study itself: Per donor, three plates held CD4 naive cells, three held CD4 memory, two held CD8 naive and one held CD8 memory.

Naive CD8 cells were CD45RO-negative, positively selected for CCR7, excluding terminally differentiated effector memory CD45RA+ cells. The trim removed 5 bases at V and 1 base at J, leaving 10 bases unmatched. This CDR3 comprises 17 residues. The germline V gene encodes CDR1 MNHEY and CDR2 SMNVEV (reference sequence). This TCR was sampled from a man between 18 and 35 years old in good health. Some clones in this sample may be carry-over from other donors' samples. The chain combines TRBV27 with TRBJ2-5; 10 nucleotides align to TRBD2. Sequenced sample: naive CD8+ T cells from PBMCs. The CDR3 reads CASSPPGSGRLQETQYF. The CDR3 coding sequence is TGTGCCAGCAGTCCCCCGGGTAGCGGGAGGCTCCAAGAGACCCAGTACTTC.